This T cell receptor beta chain was captured by sequencing in a study of cytomegalovirus exposure and HLA in healthy donors. Study-wide results and caveats: TCR beta V- and J-gene trimming, according to a later analysis, was linked to a missense DCLRE1C variant. Most likely, a cluster of highly shared sequence variants arose as a sequencing artifact.

The PCR contained 60 Vbeta and 13 Jbeta primers. Produced via immunoSEQ multiplex PCR; TCRdb's table is partial and in-frame only. Here the sample spans some 200,000 clones, 82% being singletons. In regard to this clone: No antigen is known for it.

This CDR3 contains 15 residues. Germline V CDR1 and CDR2: MNHEY, SMNVEV (reference sequence). Trimming removed 2 bases from V and 5 bases from J, with 10 bases in between. The TCR comes from a woman aged 18 to 35 in good health and CMV-seronegative. The chain carries TRBV27 and TRBJ1-6; D is undetermined. The sequenced material came from PBMCs. The CDR3 nucleotides read TGTGCCAGCAGTTTACTGGGCAGAAATAATTCACCCCTCCACTTT. Translating it yields CASSLLGRNNSPLHF.